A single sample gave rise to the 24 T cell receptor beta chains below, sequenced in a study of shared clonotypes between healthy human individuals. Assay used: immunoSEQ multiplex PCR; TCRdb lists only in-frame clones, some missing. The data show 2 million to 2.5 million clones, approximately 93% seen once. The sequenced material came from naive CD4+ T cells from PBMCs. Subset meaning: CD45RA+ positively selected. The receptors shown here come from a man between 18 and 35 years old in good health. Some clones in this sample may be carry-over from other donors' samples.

In nucleotides, the CDR3 is TGTGCCAGCAGATTCTACAATGAGCAGTTCTTC. Residues: CASRFYNEQFF. J is TRBJ2-1 and V is TRBV6-1; D unresolved. V lost 6 bases, J lost 3 bases, and 3 bases lay in between. From germline, CDR1 is MNHNS and CDR2 SASEGT. The CDR3 covers 11 residues.

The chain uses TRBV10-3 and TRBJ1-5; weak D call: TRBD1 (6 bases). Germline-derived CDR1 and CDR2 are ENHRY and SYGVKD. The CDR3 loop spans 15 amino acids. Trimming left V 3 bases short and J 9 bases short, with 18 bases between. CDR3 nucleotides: TGTGCCATCAGTGATTCCGACAGGCCAAATGCGCCCCAGCATTTT. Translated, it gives CAISDSDRPNAPQHF.

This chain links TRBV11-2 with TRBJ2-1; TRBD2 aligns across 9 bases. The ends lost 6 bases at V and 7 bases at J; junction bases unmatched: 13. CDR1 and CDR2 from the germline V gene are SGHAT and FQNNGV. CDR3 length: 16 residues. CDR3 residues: CASSRVVSSGTNEQFF. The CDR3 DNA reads TGTGCCAGCAGTCGGGTCGTCTCTAGCGGGACGAATGAGCAGTTCTTC.

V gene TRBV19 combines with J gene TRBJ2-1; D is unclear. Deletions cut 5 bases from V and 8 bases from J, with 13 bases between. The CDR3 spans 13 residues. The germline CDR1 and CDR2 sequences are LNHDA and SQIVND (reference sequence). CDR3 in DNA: TGTGCCAGTAGTCCACCCAGTTTCCATGAGCAGTTCTTC. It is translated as CASSPPSFHEQFF.

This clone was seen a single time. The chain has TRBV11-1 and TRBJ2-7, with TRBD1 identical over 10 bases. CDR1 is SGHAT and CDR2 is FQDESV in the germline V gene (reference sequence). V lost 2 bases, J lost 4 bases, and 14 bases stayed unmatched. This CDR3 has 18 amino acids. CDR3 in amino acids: CASSLLRGQGWLAYEQYF. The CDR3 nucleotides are TGTGCCAGCAGCTTACTCCGGGGACAGGGGTGGCTAGCGTACGAGCAGTACTTC.

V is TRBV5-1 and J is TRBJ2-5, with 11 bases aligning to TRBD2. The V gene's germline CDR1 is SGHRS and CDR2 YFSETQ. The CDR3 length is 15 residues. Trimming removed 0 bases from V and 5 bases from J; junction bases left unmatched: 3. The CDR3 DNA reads TGCGCCAGCAGCTTGGGACTAGCGGGAACGGAGACCCAGTACTTC. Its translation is CASSLGLAGTETQYF.

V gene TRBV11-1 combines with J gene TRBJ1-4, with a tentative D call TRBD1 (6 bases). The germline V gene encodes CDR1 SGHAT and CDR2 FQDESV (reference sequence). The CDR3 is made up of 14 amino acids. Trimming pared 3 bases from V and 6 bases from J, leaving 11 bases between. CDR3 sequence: CASSLRAGDEKLFF. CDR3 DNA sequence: TGTGCCAGCAGCTTGAGGGCAGGGGATGAAAAACTGTTTTTT.

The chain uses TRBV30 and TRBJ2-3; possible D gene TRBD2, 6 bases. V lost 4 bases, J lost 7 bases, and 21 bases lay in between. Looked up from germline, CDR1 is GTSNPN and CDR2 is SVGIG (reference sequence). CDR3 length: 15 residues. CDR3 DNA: TGTGCCTGGAAGTCCGGCGGGACCGTGGCAAATACGCAGTATTTT. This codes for CAWKSGGTVANTQYF. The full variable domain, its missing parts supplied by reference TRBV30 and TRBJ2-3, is SQTIHQWPATLVQPVGSPLSLECTVEGTSNPNLYWYRQAAGRGLQLLFYSVGIGQISSEVPQNLSASRPQDRQFILSSKKLLLSDSGFYLCAWKSGGTVANTQYFGPGTRLTVL.

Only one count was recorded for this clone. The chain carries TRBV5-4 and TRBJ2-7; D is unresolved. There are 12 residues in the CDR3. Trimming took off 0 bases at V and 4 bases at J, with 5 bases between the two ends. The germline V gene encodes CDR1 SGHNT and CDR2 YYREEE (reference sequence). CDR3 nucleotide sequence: TGTGCCAGCAGCTTGGAATTATACGAGCAGTACTTC. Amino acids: CASSLELYEQYF.

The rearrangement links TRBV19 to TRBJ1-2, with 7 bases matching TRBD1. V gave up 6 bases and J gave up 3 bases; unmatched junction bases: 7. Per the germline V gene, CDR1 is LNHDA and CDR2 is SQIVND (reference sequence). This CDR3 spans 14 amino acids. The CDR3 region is CASRRQGPDYGYTF. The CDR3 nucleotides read TGTGCCAGTAGGCGACAGGGTCCCGACTATGGCTACACCTTC.

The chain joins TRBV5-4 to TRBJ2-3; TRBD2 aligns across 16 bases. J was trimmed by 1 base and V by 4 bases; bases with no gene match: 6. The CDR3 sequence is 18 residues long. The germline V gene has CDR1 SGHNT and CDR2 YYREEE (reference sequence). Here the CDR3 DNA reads TGTGCCAGCAGCCAGGGACTAGCGGGAGGGCCTGGCACAGATACGCAGTATTTT. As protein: CASSQGLAGGPGTDTQYF.

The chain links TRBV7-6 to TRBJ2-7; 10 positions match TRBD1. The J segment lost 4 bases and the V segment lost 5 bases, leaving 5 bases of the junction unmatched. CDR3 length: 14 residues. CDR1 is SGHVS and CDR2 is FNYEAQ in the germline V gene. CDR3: CASSRDRGSYEQYF. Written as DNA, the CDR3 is TGTGCCAGCAGCCGGGACAGGGGAAGTTACGAGCAGTACTTC.

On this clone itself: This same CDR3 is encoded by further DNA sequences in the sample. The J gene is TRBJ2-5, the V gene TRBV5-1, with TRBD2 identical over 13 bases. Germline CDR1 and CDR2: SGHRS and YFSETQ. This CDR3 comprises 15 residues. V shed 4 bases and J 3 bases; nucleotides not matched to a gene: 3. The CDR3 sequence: CASSRGLAGEETQYF. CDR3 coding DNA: TGCGCCAGCAGCAGAGGACTAGCGGGAGAAGAGACCCAGTACTTC. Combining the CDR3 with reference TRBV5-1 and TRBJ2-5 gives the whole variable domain KAGVTQTPRYLIKTRGQQVTLSCSPISGHRSVSWYQQTPGQGLQFLFEYFSETQRNKGNFPGRFSGRQFSNSRSEMNVSTLELGDSALYLCASSRGLAGEETQYFGPGTRLLVL.

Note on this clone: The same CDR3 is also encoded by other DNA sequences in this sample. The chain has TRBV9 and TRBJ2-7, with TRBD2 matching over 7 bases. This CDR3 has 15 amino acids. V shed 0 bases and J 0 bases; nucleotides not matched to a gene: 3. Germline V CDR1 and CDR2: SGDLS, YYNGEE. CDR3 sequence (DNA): TGTGCCAGCAGCGTAGGAAGCGGGACCTCCTACGAGCAGTACTTC. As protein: CASSVGSGTSYEQYF.

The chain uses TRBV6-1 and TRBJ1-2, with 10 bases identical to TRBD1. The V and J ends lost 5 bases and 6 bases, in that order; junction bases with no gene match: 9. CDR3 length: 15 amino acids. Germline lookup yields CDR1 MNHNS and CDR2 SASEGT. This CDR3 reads CASSSGGTGDHGYTF. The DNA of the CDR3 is TGTGCCAGCAGTTCGGGGGGGACAGGGGATCATGGCTACACCTTC.

The CDR3 reads CATSRARSEGSSYGYTF. In DNA, the CDR3 is TGTGCCACCAGCAGGGCTAGATCTGAGGGTTCGAGCTATGGCTACACCTTC. V gene TRBV15 combines with J gene TRBJ1-2; D unclear. Germline loops: CDR1 LNHNV, CDR2 YYDKDF (reference sequence). Trimming took off 3 bases at V and 4 bases at J, with 21 bases between the two ends. CDR3 size: 17 residues.

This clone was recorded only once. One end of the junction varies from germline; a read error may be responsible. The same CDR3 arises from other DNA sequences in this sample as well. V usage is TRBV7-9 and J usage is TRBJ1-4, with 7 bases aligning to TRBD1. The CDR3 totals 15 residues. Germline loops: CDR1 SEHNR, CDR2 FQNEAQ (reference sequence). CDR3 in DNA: TGTGCCAGTAGCTTAGAGACAGGGAGAGGGGAAAAACTGTTTTTT. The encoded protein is CASSLETGRGEKLFF.

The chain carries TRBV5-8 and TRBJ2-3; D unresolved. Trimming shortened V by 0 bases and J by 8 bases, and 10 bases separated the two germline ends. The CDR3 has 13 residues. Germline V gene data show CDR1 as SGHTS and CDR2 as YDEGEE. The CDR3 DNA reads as TGTGCCAGCAGCTTGGAGGGATTTAGTACGCAGTATTTT. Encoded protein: CASSLEGFSTQYF.

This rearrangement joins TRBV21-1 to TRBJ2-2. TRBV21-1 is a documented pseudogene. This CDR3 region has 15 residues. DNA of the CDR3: TGTGCCAGCAGCAAAGATTCGGCCGTCACCGGGGAGCTGTTTTTT. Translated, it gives CASSKDSAVTGELFF.

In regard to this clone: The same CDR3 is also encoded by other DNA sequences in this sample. The CDR3 reads CASSFQPTYEQYF. The CDR3, as DNA: TGTGCCAGCAGTTTCCAACCGACCTACGAGCAGTACTTC. The rearrangement uses TRBV28 and TRBJ2-7; D is unresolved. The CDR3 is made up of 13 amino acids. The V and J ends lost 3 bases and 2 bases respectively, with 8 bases between them. Germline values: CDR1 MDHEN, CDR2 SYDVKM.

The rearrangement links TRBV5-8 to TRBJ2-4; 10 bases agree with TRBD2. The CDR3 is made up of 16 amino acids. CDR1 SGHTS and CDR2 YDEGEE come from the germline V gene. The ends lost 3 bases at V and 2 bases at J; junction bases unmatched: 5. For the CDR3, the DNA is TGTGCCAGCAGCTCGGGGACTAGCGCGTCCAAAAACATTCAGTACTTC. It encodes CASSSGTSASKNIQYF.

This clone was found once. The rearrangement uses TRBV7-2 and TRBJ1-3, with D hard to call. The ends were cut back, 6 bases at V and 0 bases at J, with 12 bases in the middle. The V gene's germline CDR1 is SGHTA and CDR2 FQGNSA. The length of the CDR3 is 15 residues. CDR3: CASSLAVFSGNTIYF. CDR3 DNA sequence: TGTGCCAGCAGTCTAGCGGTATTCTCTGGAAACACCATATATTTT.

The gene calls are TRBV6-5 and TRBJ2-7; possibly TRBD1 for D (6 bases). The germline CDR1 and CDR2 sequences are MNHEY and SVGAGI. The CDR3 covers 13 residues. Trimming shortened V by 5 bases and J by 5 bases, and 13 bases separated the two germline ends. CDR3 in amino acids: CASSRTGSHEQYF. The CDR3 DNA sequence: TGTGCCAGCAGTCGAACAGGGAGCCACGAGCAGTACTTC.

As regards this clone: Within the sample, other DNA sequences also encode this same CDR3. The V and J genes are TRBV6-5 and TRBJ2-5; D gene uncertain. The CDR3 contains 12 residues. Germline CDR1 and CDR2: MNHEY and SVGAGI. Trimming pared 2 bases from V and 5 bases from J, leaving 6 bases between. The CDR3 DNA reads TGTGCCAGCAGTTACGGGCGGGAGACCCAGTACTTC. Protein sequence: CASSYGRETQYF.